This entry features one TCR beta chain sequence. CDR1 and CDR2 from the germline V gene are MNHEY and SMNVEV (reference sequence). This CDR3 has 15 amino acids. With V trimmed by 6 bases and J by 0 bases, 5 bases remained unmatched. The data belong to a study of technical replicates of blood from several donors. Clones were read by immunoSEQ multiplex PCR, and TCRdb kept only the in-frame ones, dropping some. The sample comprises some 89,000 clones, approximately 94% of which are singletons, and roughly 0.31% rests with the top ten. The receptor was isolated from a human donor in good health. The V gene is TRBV27, the J gene TRBJ1-2, with 9 bases aligning to TRBD1. The sequenced sample was T cells isolated from PBMCs. The CDR3 reads CASSPQGATNYGYTF. CDR3 bases: TGTGCCAGCAGCCCACAGGGGGCGACTAACTATGGCTACACCTTC.